The rows below give T cell receptor beta chains drawn from one sample of a study of CD8+CD57+ T cells in acquired aplastic anemia. TCRdb processed the reads anew with MiXCR; each CDR3 protein has one entry. The sample holds 95,000 to 150,000 distinct CDR3 sequences, roughly 55% seen once. Sequenced material: sorted CD4+, CD8+, or CD8+CD57+ T cells (not recorded which) from PBMCs. These receptors came from a human donor with aplastic anemia. Both conserved end residues are part of each CDR3. Fields, in order: clone size, J gene, D gene, V gene, CDR3 DNA, CDR3 protein. D genes are given only for firm matches. The size of a clone is reported for some rows only, either as once, few or many, or as a class for expanded clones.

size: few
J: TRBJ2-3
D: TRBD2
V: TRBV7-3
DNA: TGTGCCAGCTCCCGGACTAGCGGGGCGGCAGATACGCAGTATTTT
CDR3: CASSRTSGAADTQYF

size: NA
J: TRBJ2-1
D: NA
V: TRBV24-1
DNA: TGTGCCACCAGTACGGGACCGATCTACAATGAGCAGTTCTTC
CDR3: CATSTGPIYNEQFF

size: NA
J: TRBJ1-6
D: NA
V: TRBV29-1
DNA: TGCAGCGTGAGCACAGGCGAATCACCCCTCCACTTT
CDR3: CSVSTGESPLHF

size: many
J: TRBJ1-4
D: NA
V: TRBV20-1
DNA: TGCAGTGCTAGAGATTGGGACGGGGACTTTCAGGAGGTCACTAATGAAAAACTGTTTTTT
CDR3: CSARDWDGDFQEVTNEKLFF

size: NA
J: TRBJ1-2
D: TRBD1
V: TRBV27
DNA: TGTGCCAGCAGTCCAGGACAGGGACGTCTGGACTATGGCTACACCTTC
CDR3: CASSPGQGRLDYGYTF

size: NA
J: TRBJ2-5
D: TRBD2
V: TRBV19
DNA: TGTGCCAGTAGGCGACTAGCGGGCCGAGAGACCCAGTACTTC
CDR3: CASRRLAGRETQYF

size: NA
J: TRBJ1-2
D: NA
V: TRBV3-1
DNA: TGTGCCAGCAGCAGCCTTATCTATGGCTACACCTTC
CDR3: CASSSLIYGYTF

size: many
J: TRBJ2-1
D: TRBD2
V: TRBV11-2
DNA: TGTGCCAGCAGCTTATATAGACTGACTAGCGGGAGGGCCGAGGGTGAGCAGTTCTTC
CDR3: CASSLYRLTSGRAEGEQFF

size: NA
J: TRBJ2-2
D: NA
V: TRBV29-1
DNA: TGCAGCGTCTACAGGGCAGGGGAGCTGTTTTTT
CDR3: CSVYRAGELFF

size: few
J: TRBJ2-7
D: TRBD1
V: TRBV19
DNA: TGTGCCAGTAGTATCGGCAGGGGGTACGAGCAGTACTTC
CDR3: CASSIGRGYEQYF

size: NA
J: TRBJ1-5
D: NA
V: TRBV10-2
DNA: TGCGCCAGCAGTGATGGGGGGCTGGGTAGCAATCAGCCCCAGCATTTT
CDR3: CASSDGGLGSNQPQHF

size: NA
J: TRBJ2-2
D: TRBD2
V: TRBV10-3
DNA: TGTGCCATCAGCGACCCGGGACTAGCAGTCGGGGAGCTGTTTTTT
CDR3: CAISDPGLAVGELFF

size: NA
J: TRBJ2-7
D: NA
V: TRBV29-1
DNA: TGCAGCGTTCGACAGACCTACGAGCAGTACTTC
CDR3: CSVRQTYEQYF

size: NA
J: TRBJ2-7
D: TRBD1
V: TRBV2
DNA: TGTGCCAGCACCCACAGGGGGCAGTACGAGCAGTACTTC
CDR3: CASTHRGQYEQYF

size: many
J: TRBJ1-2
D: NA
V: TRBV12-3/TRBV12-4
DNA: TGTGCCAGCAGTTTGGGTTCTGGGACTGGCTACACCTTC
CDR3: CASSLGSGTGYTF

size: once
J: TRBJ2-1
D: NA
V: TRBV10-3
DNA: TGTGCCATTCGTGGGGGCTCCTACAATGAGCAGTTCTTC
CDR3: CAIRGGSYNEQFF

size: NA
J: TRBJ2-2
D: NA
V: TRBV29-1
DNA: TGCAGCGTTGGGAATAGGGTGAACACCGGGGAGCTGTTTTTT
CDR3: CSVGNRVNTGELFF

size: NA
J: TRBJ2-7
D: NA
V: TRBV20-1
DNA: TGCAGTGCCCACAGGTTCTACGAGCAGTACTTC
CDR3: CSAHRFYEQYF

size: NA
J: TRBJ2-1
D: NA
V: TRBV20-1
DNA: TGCAGTGCCAGCAGCCAAAACTACTTAGCGGTCGAGCAGTTCTTC
CDR3: CSASSQNYLAVEQFF

size: NA
J: TRBJ2-3
D: NA
V: TRBV2
DNA: TGTGCCAGCAGTGATGGGGGGTCTGATACGCAGTATTTT
CDR3: CASSDGGSDTQYF

size: NA
J: TRBJ2-3
D: NA
V: TRBV9
DNA: TGTGCCAGCAGCGTAGTCGGGACGGCAGATACGCAGTATTTT
CDR3: CASSVVGTADTQYF

size: once
J: TRBJ1-6
D: NA
V: TRBV10-3
DNA: TGTGCCTCCAATGGCATGTCTTCACCCCTCCACTTT
CDR3: CASNGMSSPLHF

size: NA
J: TRBJ1-2
D: TRBD1
V: TRBV10-1
DNA: TGCGCCAGCAGTGCTGGACAGGGTGGCTACACCTTC
CDR3: CASSAGQGGYTF

size: NA
J: TRBJ2-7
D: TRBD2
V: TRBV2
DNA: TGTGCCAGCAGCGAATGGGGGGGGAGTGGAGGGTACGAGCAGTACTTC
CDR3: CASSEWGGSGGYEQYF

size: once
J: TRBJ2-6
D: NA
V: TRBV5-1
DNA: TGCGCCAGCAGCTTGACGGGACCTGGGGCCAACGTCCTGACTTTC
CDR3: CASSLTGPGANVLTF

size: NA
J: TRBJ1-2
D: TRBD1
V: TRBV20-1
DNA: TGCAGTGCTAGAGCAGGGGGCGCGTTTGGCTACACCTTC
CDR3: CSARAGGAFGYTF

size: NA
J: TRBJ2-3
D: NA
V: TRBV11-2
DNA: TGTGCCAGCAGCCTGCTGGGCGGGAGCACAGATACGCAGTATTTT
CDR3: CASSLLGGSTDTQYF

size: NA
J: TRBJ2-5
D: NA
V: TRBV7-3
DNA: TGTGCCAGCAGCCTCCTGTCAAGGGGAGAGACCCAGTACTTC
CDR3: CASSLLSRGETQYF

size: NA
J: TRBJ2-3
D: NA
V: TRBV9
DNA: TGTGCCAGCAGCGTAGCTACCCCTGATACGCAGTATTTT
CDR3: CASSVATPDTQYF

size: NA
J: TRBJ1-6
D: NA
V: TRBV2
DNA: TGTGCCAGCAGTGAAGTGGGCTGGGGGTCTTATAATTCACCCCTCCACTTT
CDR3: CASSEVGWGSYNSPLHF

size: many
J: TRBJ2-1
D: TRBD2
V: TRBV7-9
DNA: TGTGCCAGCAGCTTAGTGGGCGGGGGGGACAATGAGCAGTTCTTC
CDR3: CASSLVGGGDNEQFF

size: few
J: TRBJ1-2
D: NA
V: TRBV19
DNA: TGTGCCAGTAGACAGGGCGGGAACTATGGCTACACCTTC
CDR3: CASRQGGNYGYTF

size: NA
J: TRBJ1-2
D: NA
V: TRBV15
DNA: TGTGCCACCAGCAGAGAGGGGGGGCCGCAGGGCTACACCTTC
CDR3: CATSREGGPQGYTF

size: NA
J: TRBJ2-7
D: NA
V: TRBV2
DNA: TGTGCCTGGGGTGAACTAGAACCCTACGAGCAGTACTTC
CDR3: CAWGELEPYEQYF

size: NA
J: TRBJ2-7
D: NA
V: TRBV7-9
DNA: TGTGCCAGCGTAGACAACTCCTACGAGCAGTACTTC
CDR3: CASVDNSYEQYF

size: NA
J: TRBJ2-2
D: NA
V: TRBV19
DNA: TGTGCCAGTAGTATTAGGGGTGAGCTGTTTTTT
CDR3: CASSIRGELFF

size: NA
J: TRBJ2-7
D: TRBD2
V: TRBV7-8
DNA: TGTGCCAGCAGCTCCCCCCGACTAGCGGGACAGGGATACGAGCAGTACTTC
CDR3: CASSSPRLAGQGYEQYF

size: NA
J: TRBJ2-7
D: NA
V: TRBV7-2
DNA: TGTGCCAGCAGCTTAGGACTAGTGATCTCCTACGAGCAGTACTTC
CDR3: CASSLGLVISYEQYF

size: NA
J: TRBJ2-7
D: TRBD2
V: TRBV19
DNA: TGTGCCAGTAGTCGACGCCCCGTAGCGGGATACGAGCAGTACTTC
CDR3: CASSRRPVAGYEQYF

size: NA
J: TRBJ1-6
D: TRBD1
V: TRBV2
DNA: TGTGCCAGCAGTGGGAGGGACAGGGAAACTTCACCCCTCCACTTT
CDR3: CASSGRDRETSPLHF

size: NA
J: TRBJ2-5
D: NA
V: TRBV3-1
DNA: TGTGCCAGCAGCCAAACCTTTCTAGCATCAGAGACCCAGTACTTC
CDR3: CASSQTFLASETQYF

size: many
J: TRBJ2-7
D: TRBD2
V: TRBV12-3/TRBV12-4
DNA: TGTGCCAGCAGTTCGGGAGGGCCAACCTACGAGCAGTACTTC
CDR3: CASSSGGPTYEQYF

size: few
J: TRBJ2-5
D: NA
V: TRBV10-3
DNA: TGTGCCACCCAAGACACTCAAGAGACTCAGTACTTC
CDR3: CATQDTQETQYF

size: few
J: TRBJ2-1
D: NA
V: TRBV7-2
DNA: TGTGCCAGCAGCGTACTCAGAAATGAGCAGTTCTTC
CDR3: CASSVLRNEQFF

size: many
J: TRBJ2-2
D: TRBD2
V: TRBV19
DNA: TGTGCCAGTAGTATGCGGGGGATAAGGACCGGGGAGCTGTTTTTT
CDR3: CASSMRGIRTGELFF

size: many
J: TRBJ1-5
D: NA
V: TRBV11-2
DNA: TGTGCCAGCAGCTTAGTTGTAGCAGGGGTAGATAGCAATCAGCCCCAGCATTTT
CDR3: CASSLVVAGVDSNQPQHF

size: NA
J: TRBJ2-5
D: TRBD1
V: TRBV19
DNA: TGTGCCAGTAGTACAGGGACAGGGGGACCAGAGACCCAGTACTTC
CDR3: CASSTGTGGPETQYF

size: NA
J: TRBJ2-7
D: TRBD2
V: TRBV30
DNA: TGTGCCTGGGCGGGAGGGCGAGGCTACGAGCAGTACTTC
CDR3: CAWAGGRGYEQYF

size: NA
J: TRBJ1-2
D: TRBD1
V: TRBV25-1
DNA: TGTGCCAGCAGTTGGACAGGGGACTATGGCTACACCTTC
CDR3: CASSWTGDYGYTF

size: NA
J: TRBJ1-2
D: NA
V: TRBV19
DNA: TGTGCCAGTACCCGGTCAGGTCCCCCCGTTTATGGCTACACCTTC
CDR3: CASTRSGPPVYGYTF

size: many
J: TRBJ2-7
D: NA
V: TRBV19
DNA: TGTGCCAGTAGTCCAGGGAAAGGACGCAACTACGAGCAGTACTTC
CDR3: CASSPGKGRNYEQYF

size: many
J: TRBJ2-7
D: NA
V: TRBV10-3
DNA: TGTGCCATCAAGCCGGGGGCGACCTACGAGCAGTACTTC
CDR3: CAIKPGATYEQYF

size: NA
J: TRBJ1-2
D: NA
V: TRBV12-3/TRBV12-4
DNA: TGTGCCAGCAGCCCCGGATCGATGGGCTATGGCTACACCTTC
CDR3: CASSPGSMGYGYTF

size: many
J: TRBJ1-5
D: NA
V: TRBV7-6
DNA: TGTGCCAGCAGCTTAGAGGGCAGGGGCGGCAATCAGCCCCAGCATTTT
CDR3: CASSLEGRGGNQPQHF

size: NA
J: TRBJ2-7
D: NA
V: TRBV29-1
DNA: TGCAGCGTTCTGAGGGGAAACTACGAGCAGTACTTC
CDR3: CSVLRGNYEQYF

size: NA
J: TRBJ1-1
D: NA
V: TRBV9
DNA: TGTGCCAGCAGCGTCATGGGCACTGAAGCTTTCTTT
CDR3: CASSVMGTEAFF

size: few
J: TRBJ2-7
D: NA
V: TRBV2
DNA: TGTGCCAGCAGTGTGGACTCGGGAAAAACCTACGAGCAGTACTTC
CDR3: CASSVDSGKTYEQYF

size: many
J: TRBJ1-2
D: NA
V: TRBV29-1
DNA: TGCAGCGTTCGGTTAGGAGCTGGAGATGGCTACACCTTC
CDR3: CSVRLGAGDGYTF

size: NA
J: TRBJ2-1
D: NA
V: TRBV20-1
DNA: TGCAGTGCTAGAGAAGGAGTCAATGAGCAGTTCTTC
CDR3: CSAREGVNEQFF

size: NA
J: TRBJ2-6
D: TRBD1
V: TRBV24-1
DNA: TGTGCCACCAGTGACCGTCCCGGGACAGGGGACGGGGCCAACGTCCTGACTTTC
CDR3: CATSDRPGTGDGANVLTF